This T cell receptor (beta chain) was obtained from a study of blood T cell repertoires in COVID-19. At the level of the study: Two negative PCRs, clearance, or symptom resolution characterized the recovered Cohort 3 donors. The samples span acute and convalescent COVID-19 from the United States, Italy and Spain.

This CDR3 has 15 amino acids. Germline values: CDR1 MNHEY, CDR2 SMNVEV (reference sequence). The V segment lost 7 bases and the J segment 2 bases; nucleotides outside the gene matches: 8. In the original processing: Reference gene primer amplification gave estimated nucleated cell counts. Profiled with immunoSEQ multiplex PCR; TCRdb holds only in-frame clones, not every one. That table furnishes V, J and clone size, whereas the DNA furnished D and trimming. The sample has 250,000 to 300,000 clones, 88% seen once. In terms of age and location, participants ranged from about 18 to 89 years and lived in about two dozen US areas.

The chain carries TRBV27 and TRBJ1-3, with 7 nucleotides matching TRBD1. This TCR derives from a woman aged 55-75 years in a cohort exposed to, infected with or recovered from COVID-19 (not recorded which). Sequenced material: PBMCs or T cells enriched from blood (not recorded which). CDR3 loop: CASKVGTGAGNTIYF. DNA of the CDR3: TGTGCCAGCAAAGTAGGCACAGGGGCTGGAAACACCATATATTTT.